This T cell receptor beta chain was identified in a study of cytomegalovirus exposure and HLA in healthy donors. CDR3 length: 16 residues. The trim removed 0 bases at V and 2 bases at J, leaving 6 bases unmatched. Germline CDR1 SGDLS, CDR2 YYNGEE. Regarding the study as a whole: Cytomegalovirus status was reportedly diagnosed by the classifier with high specificity and sensitivity. Across donors, most TCRs were seen rarely, yet some public ones were widespread. The availability of immune exposure information extended only to CMV serostatus.

Points on this clone: Antigen: not known.

A multiplex PCR was run with 60 Vbeta primers and 13 Jbeta primers. Measured with immunoSEQ multiplex PCR; TCRdb has only the in-frame clones, and not every one. The sample gives a few hundred thousand clones, about 80% of which show up once; about 0.3% is in the top ten. The donors comprised healthy bone marrow donors. Sequences were obtained from PBMCs. This sequence originates from a girl aged 2 to 10 in good health and CMV-seronegative. This chain uses TRBV9 with TRBJ2-3, with TRBD1 matching 7 bases. This chain's CDR3 is CASSVAYRGLTDTQYF. CDR3 coding DNA: TGTGCCAGCAGCGTAGCCTATAGGGGGCTCACAGATACGCAGTATTTT. The full variable domain, in which reference TRBV9 and TRBJ2-3 provide the parts outside the CDR3, is DSGVTQTPKHLITATGQRVTLRCSPRSGDLSVYWYQQSLDQGLQFLIQYYNGEERAKGNILERFSAQQFPDLHSELNLSSLELGDSALYFCASSVAYRGLTDTQYFGPGTRLTVL.